These 9 T cell receptor beta chains originate from one sample sequenced in a study of blood T cells in healthy people across ages. The use of a sample-barcoded 5' primer and a J-beta primer mix characterized a second PCR of roughly 6 to 11 cycles. Using its own MiXCR run on the 5' RACE reads, TCRdb lists one record per CDR3 protein. Altogether 1,300,000 or so distinct CDR3 sequences are present, approximately 60% being singletons, with the ten largest covering 6.5% to 8%. Sequencing input: blood. The origin of the receptors is a man between 18 and 35 years old in good health.

The CDR3 is CAWSVWGIHEQYF. The CDR3 DNA reads as TGTGCCTGGAGTGTTTGGGGTATCCACGAGCAGTACTTC. The genes are TRBV30 and TRBJ2-7; unclear D gene. The germline gives CDR1 GTSNPN, CDR2 SVGIG (reference sequence). There are 13 residues in the CDR3. With 0 bases removed from V and 5 bases from J, the gap between germline ends came to 11 bases.

The chain is built from TRBV7-2 and TRBJ1-1; 11 bases are a match to TRBD1. Per the germline V gene, CDR1 is SGHTA and CDR2 is FQGNSA. This CDR3 is 16 amino acids long. Trimming at V came to 0 bases and at J to 3 bases, leaving 3 bases not matched to a gene. Here the CDR3 reads CASSLALGQGDTEAFF. The CDR3 coding sequence is TGTGCCAGCAGCTTAGCCCTGGGACAGGGGGACACTGAAGCTTTCTTT.

CDR3 in amino acids: CASSPDRASTYEQYF. CDR3 nucleotides: TGTGCCAGCAGTCCGGACAGGGCAAGTACCTACGAGCAGTACTTC. The chain recombines TRBV12-3 or TRBV12-4 with TRBJ2-7; 8 nucleotides line up with TRBD1. V shed 5 bases and J 2 bases; nucleotides not matched to a gene: 8. The CDR3 contains 15 residues.

J is TRBJ2-7 and V is TRBV11-2; TRBD2 is a possible D gene (6 bases). The V end lost 8 bases, the J end lost 4 bases, and 12 bases lay between the germline ends. The germline V gene has CDR1 SGHAT and CDR2 FQNNGV. The CDR3 contains 12 residues. The CDR3 nucleotides are TGTGCCAGCCGGGGCAGCGGGTACGAGCAGTACTTC. Its protein is CASRGSGYEQYF.

This clonotype was seen a handful of times. The chain is built from TRBV10-3 and TRBJ2-5; 14 bases align to TRBD2. Germline CDR1 and CDR2: ENHRY and SYGVKD. The CDR3 contains 16 residues. Trimming took 3 bases from V and 5 from J; bases not matched to a gene: 5. DNA of the CDR3: TGTGCCATCAGTGATCGGGGACTAGCGGGAGCTGAGACCCAGTACTTC. Translation gives CAISDRGLAGAETQYF.

This chain uses TRBV7-2 with TRBJ1-4; D call uncertain. The CDR3 has 16 residues. Germline CDR1 reads SGHTA; CDR2 reads FQGNSA. Trimming took off 2 bases at V and 3 bases at J, with 13 bases between the two ends. The CDR3 protein is CASSLIGGVANEKLFF. The CDR3 coding sequence is TGTGCCAGCAGCTTAATTGGAGGAGTGGCTAATGAAAAACTGTTTTTT.

This sequence joins TRBV6-2 or TRBV6-3 and TRBJ2-7, with 12 bases matching TRBD1. V lost 10 bases to trimming and J lost 5 bases; unmatched junction nucleotides: 6. Germline V gives CDR1 MNHEY, CDR2 SVGEGT. The CDR3 contains 13 residues. Written as DNA, the CDR3 is TGTGCCACCCGGGACAGGGGGCACGACGAGCAGTACTTC. Translated: CATRDRGHDEQYF.

This clonotype has a handful of counts. The chain combines TRBV27 with TRBJ2-4; perhaps TRBD2 as D (5 bases). Germline assignment: CDR1 MNHEY and CDR2 SMNVEV (reference sequence). The CDR3 spans 12 residues. V was clipped by 10 bases and J by 0 bases, with 7 bases between them. In DNA form, the CDR3 reads TGTGCCACCGGGGTAGCCAAAAACATTCAGTACTTC. Translating it yields CATGVAKNIQYF.

CDR3 DNA: TGCAGTGCAGGGGACTTAGGCTACGAGCAGTTCTTC. It specifies CSAGDLGYEQFF. The genes are TRBV20-1 and TRBJ2-1; perhaps TRBD2 as D (6 bases). Germline loops: CDR1 DFQATT, CDR2 SNEGSKA (reference sequence). Trimming pared 6 bases from V and 10 bases from J, leaving 16 bases between. The CDR3 totals 12 residues.